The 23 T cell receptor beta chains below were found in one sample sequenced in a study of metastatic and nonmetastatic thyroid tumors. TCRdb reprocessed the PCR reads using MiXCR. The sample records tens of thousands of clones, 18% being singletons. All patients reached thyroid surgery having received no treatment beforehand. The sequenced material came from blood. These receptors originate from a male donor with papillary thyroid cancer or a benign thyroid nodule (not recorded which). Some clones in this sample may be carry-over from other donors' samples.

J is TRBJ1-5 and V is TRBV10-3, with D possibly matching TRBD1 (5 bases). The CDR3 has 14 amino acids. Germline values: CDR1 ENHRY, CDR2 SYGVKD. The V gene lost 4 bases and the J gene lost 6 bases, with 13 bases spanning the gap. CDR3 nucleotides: TGTGCCATCAGTGTGGGTCATGGGGGTCAGCCCCAGCATTTT. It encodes CAISVGHGGQPQHF.

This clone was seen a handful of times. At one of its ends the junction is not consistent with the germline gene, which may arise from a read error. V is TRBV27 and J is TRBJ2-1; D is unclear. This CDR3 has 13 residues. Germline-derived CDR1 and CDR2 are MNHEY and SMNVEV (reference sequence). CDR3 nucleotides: TGTGCCGGCAGTTTAAGCTCCTACGATGAGCAGTTCTTC. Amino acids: CAGSLSSYDEQFF.

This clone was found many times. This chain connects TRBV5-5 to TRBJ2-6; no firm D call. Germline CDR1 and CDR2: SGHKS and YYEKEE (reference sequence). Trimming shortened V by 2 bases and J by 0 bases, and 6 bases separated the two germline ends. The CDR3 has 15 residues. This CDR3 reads CASSLRSSGANVLTF. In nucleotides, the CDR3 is TGTGCCAGCAGCTTACGTAGCTCTGGGGCCAACGTCCTGACTTTC.

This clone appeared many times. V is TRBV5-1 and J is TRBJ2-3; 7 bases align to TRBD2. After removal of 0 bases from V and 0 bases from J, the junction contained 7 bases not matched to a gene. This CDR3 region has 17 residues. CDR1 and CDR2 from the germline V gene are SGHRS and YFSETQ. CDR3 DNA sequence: TGCGCCAGCAGCTTGGCGTTAGGTAGCGGGAGCACAGATACGCAGTATTTT. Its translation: CASSLALGSGSTDTQYF. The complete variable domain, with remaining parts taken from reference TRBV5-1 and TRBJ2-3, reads KAGVTQTPRYLIKTRGQQVTLSCSPISGHRSVSWYQQTPGQGLQFLFEYFSETQRNKGNFPGRFSGRQFSNSRSEMNVSTLELGDSALYLCASSLALGSGSTDTQYFGPGTRLTVL.

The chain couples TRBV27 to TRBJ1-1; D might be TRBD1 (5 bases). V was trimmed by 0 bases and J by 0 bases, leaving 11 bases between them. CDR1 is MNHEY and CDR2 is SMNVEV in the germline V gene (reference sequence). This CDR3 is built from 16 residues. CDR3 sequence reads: CASSLSRGVMNTEAFF. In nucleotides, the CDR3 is TGTGCCAGCAGTTTATCGCGGGGGGTCATGAACACTGAAGCTTTCTTT.

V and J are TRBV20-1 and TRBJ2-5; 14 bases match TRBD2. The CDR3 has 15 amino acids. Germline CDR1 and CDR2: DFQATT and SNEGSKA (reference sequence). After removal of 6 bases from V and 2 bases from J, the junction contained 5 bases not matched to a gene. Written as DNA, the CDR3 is TGCAGTGCAAAGACTAGCGGGGGGGATCAAGAGACCCAGTACTTC. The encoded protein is CSAKTSGGDQETQYF.

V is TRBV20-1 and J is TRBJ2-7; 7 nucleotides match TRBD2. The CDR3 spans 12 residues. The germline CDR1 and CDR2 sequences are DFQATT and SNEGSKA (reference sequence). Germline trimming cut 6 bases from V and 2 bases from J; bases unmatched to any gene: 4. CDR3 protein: CSAPSGPYEQYF. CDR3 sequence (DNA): TGCAGTGCCCCTAGCGGTCCCTACGAGCAGTACTTC.

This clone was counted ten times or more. The CDR3 sequence: CASTSATFPGRETQYF. The CDR3 DNA is TGTGCCAGCACCTCCGCCACTTTTCCGGGGAGGGAGACCCAGTACTTC. The V gene is TRBV28, the J gene TRBJ2-5, with D possibly being TRBD2 (6 bases). V lost 7 bases and J 5 bases, leaving 23 bases between the germline ends. The CDR3 contains 16 residues. Germline CDR1 and CDR2: MDHEN and SYDVKM.

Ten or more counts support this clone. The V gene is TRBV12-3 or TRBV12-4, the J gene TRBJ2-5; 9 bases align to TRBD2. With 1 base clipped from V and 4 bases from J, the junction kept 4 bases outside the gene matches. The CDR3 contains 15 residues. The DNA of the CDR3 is TGTGCCAGCAGTTTAGTAGCGGGAGTGGGAGAGACCCAGTACTTC. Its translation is CASSLVAGVGETQYF.

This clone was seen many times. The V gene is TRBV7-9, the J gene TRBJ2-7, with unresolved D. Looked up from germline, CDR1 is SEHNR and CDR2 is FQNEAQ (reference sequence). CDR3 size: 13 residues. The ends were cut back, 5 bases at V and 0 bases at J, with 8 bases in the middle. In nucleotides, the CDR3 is TGTGCCAGCAGCCTCGGCAACTCCTACGAGCAGTACTTC. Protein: CASSLGNSYEQYF.

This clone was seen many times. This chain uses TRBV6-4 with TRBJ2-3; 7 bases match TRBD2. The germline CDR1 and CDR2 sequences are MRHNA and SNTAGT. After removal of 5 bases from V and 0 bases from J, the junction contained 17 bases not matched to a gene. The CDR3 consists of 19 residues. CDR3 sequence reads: CASSPRSSGVFPSTDTQYF. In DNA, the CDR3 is TGTGCCAGCAGTCCACGATCGAGCGGGGTTTTTCCTAGCACAGATACGCAGTATTTT.

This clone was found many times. This chain's CDR3 is CASSYSAGWTDTQYF. CDR3 DNA sequence: TGTGCCAGCAGTTACTCAGCGGGATGGACAGATACGCAGTATTTT. The chain combines TRBV6-5 with TRBJ2-3, with 7 nucleotides matching TRBD2. Germline-derived CDR1 and CDR2 are MNHEY and SVGAGI. The CDR3 is made up of 15 amino acids. V dropped 0 bases and J dropped 3; count of bases not matched to a gene: 3.

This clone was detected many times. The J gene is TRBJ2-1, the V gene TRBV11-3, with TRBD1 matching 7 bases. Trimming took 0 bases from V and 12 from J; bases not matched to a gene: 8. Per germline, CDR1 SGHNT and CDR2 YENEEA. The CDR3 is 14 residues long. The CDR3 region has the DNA TGTGCCAGCAGCTTAGACTTTACAGGGGCCGGGCAGTTCTTC. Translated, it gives CASSLDFTGAGQFF.

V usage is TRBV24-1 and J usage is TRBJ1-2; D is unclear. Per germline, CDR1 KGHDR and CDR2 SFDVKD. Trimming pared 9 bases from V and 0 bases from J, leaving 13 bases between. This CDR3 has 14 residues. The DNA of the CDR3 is TGTGCCACCGCCCCAATGGGAGCTAACTATGGCTACACCTTC. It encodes CATAPMGANYGYTF.

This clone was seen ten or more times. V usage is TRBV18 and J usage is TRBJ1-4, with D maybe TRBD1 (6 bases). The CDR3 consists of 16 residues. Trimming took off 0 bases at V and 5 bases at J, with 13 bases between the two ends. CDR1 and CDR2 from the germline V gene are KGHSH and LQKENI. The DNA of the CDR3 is TGTGCCAGCTCACCACCCAGGACAGCACGGAATGAAAAACTGTTTTTT. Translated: CASSPPRTARNEKLFF.

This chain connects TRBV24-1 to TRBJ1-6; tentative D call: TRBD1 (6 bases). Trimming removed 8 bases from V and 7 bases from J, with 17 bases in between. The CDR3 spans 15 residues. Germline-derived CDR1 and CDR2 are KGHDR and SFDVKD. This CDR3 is CATIGGRRRNSPLHF. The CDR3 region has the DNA TGTGCCACCATCGGGGGGCGTCGGAGAAATTCACCCCTCCACTTT.

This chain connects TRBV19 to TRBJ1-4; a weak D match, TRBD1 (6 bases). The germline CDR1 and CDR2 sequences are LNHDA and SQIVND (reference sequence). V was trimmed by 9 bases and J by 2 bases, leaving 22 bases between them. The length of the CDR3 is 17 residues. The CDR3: CASEGGLTPATNEKLFF. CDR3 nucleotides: TGTGCCAGCGAGGGGGGGCTAACTCCAGCGACTAATGAAAAACTGTTTTTT. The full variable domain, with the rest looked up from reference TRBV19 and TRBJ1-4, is DGGITQSPKYLFRKEGQNVTLSCEQNLNHDAMYWYRQDPGQGLRLIYYSQIVNDFQKGDIAEGYSVSREKKESFPLTVTSAQKNPTAFYLCASEGGLTPATNEKLFFGSGTQLSVL.

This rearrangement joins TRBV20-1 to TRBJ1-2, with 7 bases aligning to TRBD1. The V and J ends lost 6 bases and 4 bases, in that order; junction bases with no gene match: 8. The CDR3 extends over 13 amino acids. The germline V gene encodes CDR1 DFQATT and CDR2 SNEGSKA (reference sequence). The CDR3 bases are TGCAGTGCCGGGACAGAGCGAAGCTATGGCTACACCTTC. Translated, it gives CSAGTERSYGYTF.

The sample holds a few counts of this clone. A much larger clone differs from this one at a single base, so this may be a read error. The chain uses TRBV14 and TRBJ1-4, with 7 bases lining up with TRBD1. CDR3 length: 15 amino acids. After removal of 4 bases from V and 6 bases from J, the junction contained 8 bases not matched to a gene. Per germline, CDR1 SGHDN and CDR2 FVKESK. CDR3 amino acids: CASSPRQGLHEKLFF. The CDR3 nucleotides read TGTGCCAGCAGCCCTAGACAGGGTTTACATGAAAAACTGTTTTTT.

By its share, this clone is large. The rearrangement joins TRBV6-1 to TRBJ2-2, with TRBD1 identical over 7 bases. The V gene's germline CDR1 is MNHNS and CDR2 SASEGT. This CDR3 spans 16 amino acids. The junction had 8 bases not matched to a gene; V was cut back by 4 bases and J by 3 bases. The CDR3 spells CASSGGTADYTGELFF. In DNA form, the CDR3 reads TGTGCCAGCAGTGGGGGGACAGCAGACTACACCGGGGAGCTGTTTTTT.

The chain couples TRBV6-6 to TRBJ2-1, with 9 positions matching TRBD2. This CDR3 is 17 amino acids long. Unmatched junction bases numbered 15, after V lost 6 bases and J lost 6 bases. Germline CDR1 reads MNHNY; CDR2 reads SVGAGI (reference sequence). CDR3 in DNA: TGTGCCAGCAGCCGAAACCCCAGTAGCGGGAGTGGCAATGAGCAGTTCTTC. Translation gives CASSRNPSSGSGNEQFF.

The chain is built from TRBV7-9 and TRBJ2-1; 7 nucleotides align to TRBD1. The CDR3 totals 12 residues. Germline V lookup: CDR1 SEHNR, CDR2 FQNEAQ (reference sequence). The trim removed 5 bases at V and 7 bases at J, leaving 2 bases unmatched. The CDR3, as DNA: TGTGCCAGCAGCCACAGGGGTAATGAGCAGTTCTTC. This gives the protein CASSHRGNEQFF.

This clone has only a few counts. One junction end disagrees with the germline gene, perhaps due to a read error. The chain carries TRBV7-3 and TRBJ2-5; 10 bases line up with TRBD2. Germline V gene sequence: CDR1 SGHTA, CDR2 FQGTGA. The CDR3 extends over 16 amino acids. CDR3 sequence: CASSPQGAGGRNEQLF. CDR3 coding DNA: TGTGCCAGCAGCCCCCAAGGAGCGGGGGGGCGAAATGAGCAGCTCTTC.